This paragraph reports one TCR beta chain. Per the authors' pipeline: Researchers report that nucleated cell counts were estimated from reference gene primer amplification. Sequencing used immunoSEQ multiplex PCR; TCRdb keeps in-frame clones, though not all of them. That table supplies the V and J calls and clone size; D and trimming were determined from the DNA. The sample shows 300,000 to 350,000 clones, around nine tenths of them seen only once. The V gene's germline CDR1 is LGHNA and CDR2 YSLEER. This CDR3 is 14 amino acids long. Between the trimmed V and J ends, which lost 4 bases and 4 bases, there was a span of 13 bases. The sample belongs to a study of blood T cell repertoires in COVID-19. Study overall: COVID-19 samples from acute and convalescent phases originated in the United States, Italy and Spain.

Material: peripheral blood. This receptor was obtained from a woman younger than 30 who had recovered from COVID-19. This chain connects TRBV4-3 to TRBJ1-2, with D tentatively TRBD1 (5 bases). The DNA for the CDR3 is TGCGCCAGCAGCCCCAGGGAATTGGCCTATGGCTACACCTTC. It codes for CASSPRELAYGYTF.